This is a list of T cell receptor beta chains from one sample in a study of shared clonotypes between healthy human individuals. TCRdb's copy holds only in-frame clones and misses some; the assay was immunoSEQ multiplex PCR. The data hold around 2.3 million clones, with 95% observed a single time. Sample: naive CD4+ T cells sorted from blood. Receptors were obtained from a man younger than 35 in good health. Both conserved end residues are part of each CDR3. The order of the fields is J gene, V gene, clone size, CDR3 protein. Clone size appears in some rows only: once, few, many, or a class for an expanded clone.

j_call: TRBJ2-7
v_call: TRBV5-1
clone_size: NA
cdr3_aa: CASSLATVNSYEQYF

j_call: TRBJ1-1
v_call: TRBV29-1
clone_size: NA
cdr3_aa: CSVERRGRNTEAFF

j_call: TRBJ2-7
v_call: TRBV5-1
clone_size: once
cdr3_aa: CASSSWDRGYEQYF

j_call: TRBJ2-1
v_call: TRBV2
clone_size: NA
cdr3_aa: CASSGTSGRPKINEQFF

j_call: TRBJ2-7
v_call: TRBV7-6
clone_size: NA
cdr3_aa: CASSLDMVEQYF

j_call: TRBJ2-7
v_call: TRBV5-1
clone_size: NA
cdr3_aa: CASSLESSGAYEQYF

j_call: TRBJ2-3
v_call: TRBV7-3
clone_size: NA
cdr3_aa: CASSYVGDTQYF

j_call: TRBJ2-5
v_call: TRBV7-3
clone_size: NA
cdr3_aa: CASSIIDQETQYF

j_call: TRBJ1-6
v_call: TRBV6-5
clone_size: NA
cdr3_aa: CASSYRGQNSPLHF

j_call: TRBJ1-1
v_call: TRBV5-1
clone_size: NA
cdr3_aa: CASSSGQAGGTEAFF

j_call: TRBJ1-4
v_call: TRBV5-1
clone_size: NA
cdr3_aa: CASSFRDNRHEKLFF

j_call: TRBJ2-7
v_call: TRBV18
clone_size: NA
cdr3_aa: CASSPAQVTYEQYF

j_call: TRBJ2-7
v_call: TRBV7-8
clone_size: NA
cdr3_aa: CASSRQETNNYEQYF

j_call: TRBJ2-1
v_call: TRBV11-2
clone_size: NA
cdr3_aa: CASSLVRAGGARNEQFF

j_call: TRBJ1-5
v_call: TRBV2
clone_size: NA
cdr3_aa: CASSDRGDQPQHF

j_call: TRBJ2-2
v_call: TRBV15
clone_size: NA
cdr3_aa: CATSRDQGGGRGTGELFF

j_call: TRBJ1-2
v_call: TRBV13
clone_size: NA
cdr3_aa: CASSWTGLRGYTF

j_call: TRBJ2-2
v_call: TRBV10-3
clone_size: NA
cdr3_aa: CAISGSQVGELFF

j_call: TRBJ2-7
v_call: TRBV5-1
clone_size: NA
cdr3_aa: CASSLDGRGGYEQYF

j_call: TRBJ2-2
v_call: TRBV7-6
clone_size: NA
cdr3_aa: CASSGELAVNTGELFF

j_call: TRBJ2-5
v_call: TRBV10-3
clone_size: NA
cdr3_aa: CAISGEQGTGETQYF

j_call: TRBJ1-2
v_call: TRBV5-4
clone_size: NA
cdr3_aa: CASSLLTGSYGYTF

j_call: TRBJ2-1
v_call: TRBV7-9
clone_size: NA
cdr3_aa: CASSLSGGIYNEQFF

j_call: TRBJ2-3
v_call: TRBV5-8
clone_size: NA
cdr3_aa: CASSLDRGGDSTDTQYF

j_call: TRBJ1-1
v_call: TRBV4-1
clone_size: NA
cdr3_aa: CASSQPRTRNTEAFF

j_call: TRBJ2-6
v_call: TRBV28
clone_size: NA
cdr3_aa: CASSYPTGSGANVLTF

j_call: TRBJ2-7
v_call: TRBV6-5
clone_size: NA
cdr3_aa: CASSYSIQGTYEQYF

j_call: TRBJ2-5
v_call: TRBV27
clone_size: NA
cdr3_aa: CASSLAGGEETQYF

j_call: TRBJ2-6
v_call: TRBV7-9
clone_size: NA
cdr3_aa: CASSLLLAGANVLTF

j_call: TRBJ1-4
v_call: TRBV18
clone_size: NA
cdr3_aa: CASSPGRGEKLFF

j_call: TRBJ2-6
v_call: TRBV30
clone_size: NA
cdr3_aa: CAAPDGEVANVLTF

j_call: TRBJ2-1
v_call: TRBV30
clone_size: once
cdr3_aa: CAWSVASYNEQFF

j_call: TRBJ1-1
v_call: TRBV2
clone_size: NA
cdr3_aa: CASSGTIMNTEAFF

j_call: TRBJ2-7
v_call: TRBV12-5
clone_size: NA
cdr3_aa: CASAPYRDQNSF

j_call: TRBJ1-2
v_call: TRBV27
clone_size: NA
cdr3_aa: CASGNRERDYGYTF

j_call: TRBJ2-7
v_call: TRBV5-6
clone_size: NA
cdr3_aa: CASSLVPGQEYEQYF

j_call: TRBJ1-1
v_call: TRBV2
clone_size: NA
cdr3_aa: CASSEQGRRNTEAFF

j_call: TRBJ1-2
v_call: TRBV30
clone_size: once
cdr3_aa: CAWSVQTPGGNYGYTF

j_call: TRBJ1-1
v_call: TRBV29-1
clone_size: NA
cdr3_aa: CSTQGQPNTEAFF

j_call: TRBJ1-2
v_call: TRBV2
clone_size: once
cdr3_aa: CASSPDRGNGYTF

j_call: TRBJ2-7
v_call: TRBV11-3
clone_size: NA
cdr3_aa: CASSLTGALSYEQYF

j_call: TRBJ1-2
v_call: TRBV7-3
clone_size: once
cdr3_aa: CASSLDSNYGYTF

j_call: TRBJ2-5
v_call: TRBV7-2
clone_size: NA
cdr3_aa: CASSSGASVETQYF

j_call: TRBJ1-2
v_call: TRBV30
clone_size: NA
cdr3_aa: CAWNPQGLSYGYTF

j_call: TRBJ2-5
v_call: TRBV6-5
clone_size: NA
cdr3_aa: CASSYKGLGREYLYF

j_call: TRBJ1-1
v_call: TRBV5-1
clone_size: NA
cdr3_aa: CASSSGQELLNTEAFF

j_call: TRBJ1-2
v_call: TRBV4-2
clone_size: NA
cdr3_aa: CASSQDQGFYGYTF